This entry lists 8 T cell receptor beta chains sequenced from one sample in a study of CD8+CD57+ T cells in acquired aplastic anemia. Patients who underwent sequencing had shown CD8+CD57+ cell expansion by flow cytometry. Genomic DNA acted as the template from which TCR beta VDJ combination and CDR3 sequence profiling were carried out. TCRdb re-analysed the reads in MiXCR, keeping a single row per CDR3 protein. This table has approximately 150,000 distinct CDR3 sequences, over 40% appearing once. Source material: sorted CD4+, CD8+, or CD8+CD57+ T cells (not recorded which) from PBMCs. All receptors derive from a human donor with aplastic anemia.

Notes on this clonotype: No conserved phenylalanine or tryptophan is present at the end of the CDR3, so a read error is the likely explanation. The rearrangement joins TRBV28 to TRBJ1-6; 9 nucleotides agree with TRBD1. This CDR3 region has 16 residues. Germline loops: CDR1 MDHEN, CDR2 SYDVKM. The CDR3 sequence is CASTPRRTGENSPLHL. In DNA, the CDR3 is TGCGCCAGCACCCCGAGACGGACAGGGGAAAATTCACCCCTCCACTTG.

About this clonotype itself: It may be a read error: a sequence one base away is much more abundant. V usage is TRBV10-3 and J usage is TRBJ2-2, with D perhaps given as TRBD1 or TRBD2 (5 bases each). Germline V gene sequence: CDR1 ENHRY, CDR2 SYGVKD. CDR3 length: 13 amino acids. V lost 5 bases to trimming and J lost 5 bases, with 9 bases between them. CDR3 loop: CAISWGSTGELFF. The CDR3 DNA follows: TGTGCCATCAGTTGGGGGTCAACCGGGGAGCTGTTTTTT.

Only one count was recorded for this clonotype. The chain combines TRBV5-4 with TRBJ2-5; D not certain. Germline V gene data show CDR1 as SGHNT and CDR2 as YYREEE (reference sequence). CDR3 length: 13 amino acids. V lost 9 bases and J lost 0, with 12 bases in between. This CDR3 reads CATRLADQETQYF. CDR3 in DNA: TGTGCCACCCGCCTGGCAGACCAAGAGACCCAGTACTTC.

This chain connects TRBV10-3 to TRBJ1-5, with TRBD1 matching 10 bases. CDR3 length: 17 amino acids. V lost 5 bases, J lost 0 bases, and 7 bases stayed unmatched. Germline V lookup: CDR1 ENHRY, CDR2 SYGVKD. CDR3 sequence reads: CAISTGQGINSNQPQHF. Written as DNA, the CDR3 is TGTGCCATCAGTACGGGACAGGGGATCAATAGCAATCAGCCCCAGCATTTT.

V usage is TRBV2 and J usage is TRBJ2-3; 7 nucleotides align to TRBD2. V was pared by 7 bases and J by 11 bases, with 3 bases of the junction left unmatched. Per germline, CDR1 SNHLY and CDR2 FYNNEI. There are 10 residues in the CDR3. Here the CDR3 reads CASTGLEQYF. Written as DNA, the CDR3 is TGTGCCAGCACAGGACTAGAGCAGTATTTT.

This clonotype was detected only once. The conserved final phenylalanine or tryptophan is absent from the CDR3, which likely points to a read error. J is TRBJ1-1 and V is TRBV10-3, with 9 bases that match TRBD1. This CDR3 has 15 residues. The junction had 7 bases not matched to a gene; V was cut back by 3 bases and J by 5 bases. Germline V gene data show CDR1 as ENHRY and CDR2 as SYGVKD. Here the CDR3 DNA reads TGTGCCATCAGTGAACAGGGACAGGGAAGAACTGAAGCTTTCTCT. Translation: CAISEQGQGRTEAFS.

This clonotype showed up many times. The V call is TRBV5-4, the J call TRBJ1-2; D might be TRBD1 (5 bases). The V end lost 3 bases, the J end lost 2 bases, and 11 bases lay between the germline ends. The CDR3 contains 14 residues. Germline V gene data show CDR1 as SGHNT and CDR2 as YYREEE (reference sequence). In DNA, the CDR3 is TGTGCCAGCAGCTACGACAGAGAGAACTATGGCTACACCTTC. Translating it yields CASSYDRENYGYTF.

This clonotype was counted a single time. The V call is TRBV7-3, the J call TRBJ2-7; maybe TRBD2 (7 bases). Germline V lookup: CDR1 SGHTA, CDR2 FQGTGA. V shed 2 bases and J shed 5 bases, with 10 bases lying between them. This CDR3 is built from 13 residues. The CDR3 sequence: CASSLGGANEQYF. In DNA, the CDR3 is TGTGCCAGCAGCTTAGGGGGGGCTAACGAGCAGTACTTC.